Included here is one T cell receptor (beta chain) sequence, with context. It was roughly 210 ng DNA, approximately 30,000 T cell genomes, that sorted-subset replicate PCRs used. Repertoires were generated with immunoSEQ multiplex PCR, while TCRdb's copy carries only in-frame clones and drops some. The sample lists 1.6 million or so clones; roughly 96% were seen once. The donor population consisted of healthy HIV-negative adults with no recent acute infections or vaccinations. These data originate in a study of shared clonotypes between healthy human individuals. Whole-study context: Aged 18 to 49, the donors were a couple of women and a few men.

Germline V gene sequence: CDR1 SQVTM, CDR2 ANQGSEA. This CDR3 has 15 residues. Trimming took 4 bases from V and 2 from J, leaving 17 bases between them. The sample consisted of naive CD4+ T cells sorted from blood. Described subset: CD45RA+ positively selected. The V gene is TRBV29-1, the J gene TRBJ1-2; a weak D match, TRBD1 (6 bases). The TCR originated in a man under 40 in good health. CDR3 sequence: CSVGRQGSGNYGYTF. The CDR3 DNA reads as TGCAGCGTTGGTAGGCAGGGGAGCGGAAACTATGGCTACACCTTC.